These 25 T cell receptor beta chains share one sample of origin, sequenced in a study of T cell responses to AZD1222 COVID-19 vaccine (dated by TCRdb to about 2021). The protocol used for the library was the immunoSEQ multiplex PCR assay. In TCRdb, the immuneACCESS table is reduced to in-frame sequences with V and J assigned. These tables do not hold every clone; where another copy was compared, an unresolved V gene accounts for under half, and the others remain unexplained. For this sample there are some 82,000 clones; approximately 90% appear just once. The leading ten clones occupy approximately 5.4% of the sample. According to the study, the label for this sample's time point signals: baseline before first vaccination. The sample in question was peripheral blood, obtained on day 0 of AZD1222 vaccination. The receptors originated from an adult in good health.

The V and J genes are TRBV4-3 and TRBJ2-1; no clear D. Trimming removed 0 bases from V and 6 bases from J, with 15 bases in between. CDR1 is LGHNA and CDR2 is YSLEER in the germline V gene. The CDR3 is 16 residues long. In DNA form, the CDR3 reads TGCGCCAGCAGCCAAGATCGAGAAGGCCGCTTCAATGAGCAGTTCTTC. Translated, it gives CASSQDREGRFNEQFF.

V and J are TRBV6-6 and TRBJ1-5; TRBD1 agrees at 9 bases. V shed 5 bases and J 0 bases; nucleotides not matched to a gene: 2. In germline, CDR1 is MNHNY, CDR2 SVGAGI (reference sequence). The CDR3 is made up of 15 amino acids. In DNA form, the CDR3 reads TGTGCCAGCAGTCCGGGACAGGGTAGCAATCAGCCCCAGCATTTT. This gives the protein CASSPGQGSNQPQHF.

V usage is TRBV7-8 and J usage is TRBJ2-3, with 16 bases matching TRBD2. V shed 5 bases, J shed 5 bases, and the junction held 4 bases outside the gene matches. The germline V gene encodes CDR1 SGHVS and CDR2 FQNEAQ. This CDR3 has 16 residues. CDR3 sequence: CASSKGLAGGQDTQYF. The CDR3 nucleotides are TGTGCCAGCAGCAAGGGACTAGCGGGGGGGCAAGATACGCAGTATTTT.

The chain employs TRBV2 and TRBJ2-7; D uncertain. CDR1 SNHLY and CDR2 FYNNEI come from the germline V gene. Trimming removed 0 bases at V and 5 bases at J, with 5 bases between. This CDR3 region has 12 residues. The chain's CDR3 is CASSEAENEQYF. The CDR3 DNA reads TGTGCCAGCAGTGAAGCGGAGAACGAGCAGTACTTC.

CDR3 coding DNA: TGTGCCAGCAGCCCAGGGACTAGCATAGTCGCAGATACGCAGTATTTT. Translated, it gives CASSPGTSIVADTQYF. The chain is built from TRBV11-3 and TRBJ2-3; 9 nucleotides match TRBD2. This CDR3 is 16 amino acids long. V gave up 5 bases and J gave up 4 bases; unmatched junction bases: 10. Germline CDR1 SGHNT, CDR2 YENEEA.

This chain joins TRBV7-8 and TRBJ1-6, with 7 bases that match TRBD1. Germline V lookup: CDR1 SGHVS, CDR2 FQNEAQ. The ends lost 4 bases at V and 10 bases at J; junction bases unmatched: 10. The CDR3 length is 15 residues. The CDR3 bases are TGTGCCAGCAGCTATGACAGGGCTGGAGGATCACCCCTCCACTTT. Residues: CASSYDRAGGSPLHF.

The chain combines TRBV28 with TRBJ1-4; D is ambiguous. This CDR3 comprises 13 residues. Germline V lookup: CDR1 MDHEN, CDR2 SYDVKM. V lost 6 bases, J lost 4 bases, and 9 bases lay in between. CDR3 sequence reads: CASSSRGNEKLFF. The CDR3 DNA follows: TGTGCCAGCAGCTCAAGAGGTAATGAAAAACTGTTTTTT.

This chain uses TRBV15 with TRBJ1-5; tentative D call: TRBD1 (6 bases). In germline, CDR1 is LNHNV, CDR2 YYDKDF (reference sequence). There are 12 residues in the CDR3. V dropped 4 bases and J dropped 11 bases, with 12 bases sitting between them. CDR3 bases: TGTGCCACCAGCAAAGGGGGTCTGTCCCAGCATTTT. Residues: CATSKGGLSQHF. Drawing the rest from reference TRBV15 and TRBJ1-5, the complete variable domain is DAMVIQNPRYQVTQFGKPVTLSCSQTLNHNVMYWYQQKSSQAPKLLFHYYDKDFNNEADTPDNFQSRRPNTSFCFLDIRSPGLGDTAMYLCATSKGGLSQHFGDGTRLSIL.

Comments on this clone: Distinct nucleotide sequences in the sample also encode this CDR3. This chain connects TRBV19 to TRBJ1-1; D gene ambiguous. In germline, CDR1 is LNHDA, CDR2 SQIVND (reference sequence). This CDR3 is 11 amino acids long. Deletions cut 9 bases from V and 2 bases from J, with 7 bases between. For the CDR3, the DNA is TGTGCCAGCTCCCAAAACACTGAAGCTTTCTTT. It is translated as CASSQNTEAFF. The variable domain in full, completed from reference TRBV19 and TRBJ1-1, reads DGGITQSPKYLFRKEGQNVTLSCEQNLNHDAMYWYRQDPGQGLRLIYYSQIVNDFQKGDIAEGYSVSREKKESFPLTVTSAQKNPTAFYLCASSQNTEAFFGQGTRLTVV.

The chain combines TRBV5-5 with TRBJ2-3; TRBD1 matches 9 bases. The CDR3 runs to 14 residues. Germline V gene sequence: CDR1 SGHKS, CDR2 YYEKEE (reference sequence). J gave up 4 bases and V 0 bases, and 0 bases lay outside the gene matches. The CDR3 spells CASSLGQGADTQYF. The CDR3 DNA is TGTGCCAGCAGCTTGGGACAGGGGGCAGATACGCAGTATTTT.

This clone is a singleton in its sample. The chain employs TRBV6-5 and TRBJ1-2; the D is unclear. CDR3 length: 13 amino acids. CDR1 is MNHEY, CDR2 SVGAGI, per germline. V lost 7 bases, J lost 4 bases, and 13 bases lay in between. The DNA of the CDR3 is TGTGCCAGCACTCCTGTTACCATCTATGGCTACACCTTC. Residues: CASTPVTIYGYTF.

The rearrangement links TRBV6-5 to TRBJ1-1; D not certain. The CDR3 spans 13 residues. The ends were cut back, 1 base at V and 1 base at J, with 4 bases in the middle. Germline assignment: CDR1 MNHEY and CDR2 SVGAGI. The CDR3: CASSYFSNTEAFF. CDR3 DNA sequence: TGTGCCAGCAGTTACTTTTCGAACACTGAAGCTTTCTTT.

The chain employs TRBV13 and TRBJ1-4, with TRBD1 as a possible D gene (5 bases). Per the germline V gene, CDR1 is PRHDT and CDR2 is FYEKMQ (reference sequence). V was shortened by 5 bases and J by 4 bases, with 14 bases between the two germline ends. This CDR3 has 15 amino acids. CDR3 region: CASSPDGGVNEKLFF. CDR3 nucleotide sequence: TGTGCCAGCAGCCCCGACGGGGGGGTTAATGAAAAACTGTTTTTT.

This chain's CDR3 is CASLGGYNQPQHF. CDR3 sequence (DNA): TGTGCCAGCTTAGGGGGTTACAATCAGCCCCAGCATTTT. The chain is built from TRBV2 and TRBJ1-5; TRBD1 might be the D (6 bases). V lost 8 bases to trimming and J lost 3 bases, with 11 bases between them. This CDR3 region has 13 residues. The germline gives CDR1 SNHLY, CDR2 FYNNEI.

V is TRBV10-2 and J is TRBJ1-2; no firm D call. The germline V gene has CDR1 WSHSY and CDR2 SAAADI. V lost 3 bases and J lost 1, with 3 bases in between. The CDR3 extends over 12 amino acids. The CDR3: CASSDNNYGYTF. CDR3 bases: TGCGCCAGCAGTGATAATAACTATGGCTACACCTTC.

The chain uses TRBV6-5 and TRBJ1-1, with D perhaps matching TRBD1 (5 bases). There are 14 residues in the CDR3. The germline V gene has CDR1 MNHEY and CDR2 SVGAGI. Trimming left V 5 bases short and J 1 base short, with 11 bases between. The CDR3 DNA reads TGTGCCAGCAGTAATCGGGGGGGGAACACTGAAGCTTTCTTT. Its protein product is CASSNRGGNTEAFF.

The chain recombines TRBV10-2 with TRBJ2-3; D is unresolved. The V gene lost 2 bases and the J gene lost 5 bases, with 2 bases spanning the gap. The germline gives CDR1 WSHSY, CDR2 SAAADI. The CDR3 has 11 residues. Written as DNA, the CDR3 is TGCGCCAGCAGTGAGGGAGATACGCAGTATTTT. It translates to CASSEGDTQYF.

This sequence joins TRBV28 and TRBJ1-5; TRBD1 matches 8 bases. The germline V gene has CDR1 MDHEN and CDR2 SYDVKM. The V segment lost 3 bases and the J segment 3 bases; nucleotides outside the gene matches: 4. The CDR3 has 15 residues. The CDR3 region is CASSFRDRINQPQHF. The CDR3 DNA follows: TGTGCCAGCAGTTTTAGGGACAGGATCAATCAGCCCCAGCATTTT.

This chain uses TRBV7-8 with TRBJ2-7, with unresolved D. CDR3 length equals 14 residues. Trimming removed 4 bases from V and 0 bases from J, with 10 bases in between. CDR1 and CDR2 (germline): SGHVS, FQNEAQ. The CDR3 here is CASSWLESSYEQYF. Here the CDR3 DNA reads TGTGCCAGCAGCTGGCTCGAGAGCTCCTACGAGCAGTACTTC.

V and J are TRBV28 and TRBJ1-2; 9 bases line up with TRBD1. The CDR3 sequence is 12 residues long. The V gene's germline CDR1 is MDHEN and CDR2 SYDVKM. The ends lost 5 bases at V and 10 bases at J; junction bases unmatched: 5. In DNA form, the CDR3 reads TGTGCCAGCAGTAGTGGGACAGGGCACTACACCTTC. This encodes CASSSGTGHYTF.

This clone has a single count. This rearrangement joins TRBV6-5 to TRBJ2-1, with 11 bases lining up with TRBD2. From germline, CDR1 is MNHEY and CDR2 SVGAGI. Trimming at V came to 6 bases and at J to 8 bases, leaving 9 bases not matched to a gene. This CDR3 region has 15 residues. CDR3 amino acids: CASRTLAGAFDEQFF. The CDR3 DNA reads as TGTGCCAGCAGAACACTAGCGGGGGCATTCGATGAGCAGTTCTTC.

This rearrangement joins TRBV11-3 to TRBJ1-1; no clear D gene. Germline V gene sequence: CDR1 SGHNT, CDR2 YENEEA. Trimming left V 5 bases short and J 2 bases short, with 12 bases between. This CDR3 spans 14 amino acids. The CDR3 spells CASSQSRVNTEAFF. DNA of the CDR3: TGTGCCAGCAGCCAGAGTAGGGTCAACACTGAAGCTTTCTTT.

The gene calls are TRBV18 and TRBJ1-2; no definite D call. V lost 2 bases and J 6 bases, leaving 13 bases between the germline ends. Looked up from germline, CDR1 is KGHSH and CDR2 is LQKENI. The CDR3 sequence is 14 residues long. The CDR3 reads CASSPSPSAHGYTF. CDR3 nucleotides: TGTGCCAGCTCACCATCGCCCAGTGCCCATGGCTACACCTTC.

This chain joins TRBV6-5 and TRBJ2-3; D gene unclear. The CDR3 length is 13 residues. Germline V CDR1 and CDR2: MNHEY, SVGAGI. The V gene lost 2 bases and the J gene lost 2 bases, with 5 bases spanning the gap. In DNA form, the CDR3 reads TGTGCCAGCAGTTACCAGCACACAGATACGCAGTATTTT. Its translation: CASSYQHTDTQYF.

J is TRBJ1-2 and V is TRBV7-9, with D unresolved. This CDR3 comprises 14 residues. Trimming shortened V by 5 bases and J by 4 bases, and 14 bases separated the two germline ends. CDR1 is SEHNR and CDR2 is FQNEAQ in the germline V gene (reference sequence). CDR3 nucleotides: TGTGCCAGCAGCGCCCTCGGGTCGGGCTATGGCTACACCTTC. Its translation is CASSALGSGYGYTF.